Listed below are T cell receptor beta chains from one sample, sequenced in a study of blood T cells in healthy people across ages. TCRdb used MiXCR to reprocess the 5' RACE reads, holding one entry per CDR3 protein. The sample includes 1.5 million to 2 million distinct CDR3 sequences, more than 35% seen only once; the top ten take about 23%. The sample consisted of blood. The receptor source for this set is a human donor in good health. Both conserved end residues are part of each CDR3. The order of the fields is J gene, clone size, D gene, V gene, CDR3 protein, CDR3 DNA. The D gene is left open where the match is weak. Where a row states a size, it is once, few, many or the class of an expanded clone; other rows omit it.

j_call: TRBJ2-5
clone_size: few
d_call: TRBD2
v_call: TRBV4-3
cdr3_aa: CASSQAGGPIETQYF
cdr3_nt: TGCGCCAGCAGCCAAGCGGGGGGGCCGATAGAGACCCAGTACTTC

j_call: TRBJ2-2
clone_size: NA
d_call: NA
v_call: TRBV10-3
cdr3_aa: CAIRPGNDTGELFF
cdr3_nt: TGTGCCATCAGGCCGGGGAACGACACCGGGGAGCTGTTTTTT

j_call: TRBJ2-1
clone_size: NA
d_call: NA
v_call: TRBV3-1
cdr3_aa: CAGGREQFF
cdr3_nt: TGTGCCGGCGGGCGTGAGCAGTTCTTC

j_call: TRBJ2-3
clone_size: NA
d_call: NA
v_call: TRBV9
cdr3_aa: CASSVGPGTPSWPDTQYF
cdr3_nt: TGTGCCAGCAGCGTAGGGCCCGGGACTCCATCCTGGCCAGATACGCAGTATTTT

j_call: TRBJ1-2
clone_size: NA
d_call: NA
v_call: TRBV10-3
cdr3_aa: CAIRETDYGYTF
cdr3_nt: TGTGCCATCAGAGAGACAGACTATGGCTACACCTTC

j_call: TRBJ2-1
clone_size: NA
d_call: TRBD2
v_call: TRBV28
cdr3_aa: CAASGGALNEQFF
cdr3_nt: TGTGCAGCAAGCGGGGGGGCGTTGAATGAGCAGTTCTTC

j_call: TRBJ1-1
clone_size: NA
d_call: NA
v_call: TRBV5-4
cdr3_aa: CASSLAGESEAFF
cdr3_nt: TGTGCCAGCAGCTTGGCAGGGGAATCTGAAGCTTTCTTT

j_call: TRBJ2-5
clone_size: NA
d_call: NA
v_call: TRBV20-1
cdr3_aa: CSAKAGGPLETQYF
cdr3_nt: TGCAGTGCTAAAGCTGGGGGGCCCTTAGAGACCCAGTACTTC

j_call: TRBJ2-1
clone_size: NA
d_call: TRBD1
v_call: TRBV28
cdr3_aa: CASRGDSYLSSYNEQFF
cdr3_nt: TGTGCCAGCAGGGGGGACAGCTACCTGAGCTCCTACAATGAGCAGTTCTTC

j_call: TRBJ2-4
clone_size: NA
d_call: NA
v_call: TRBV7-9
cdr3_aa: CASSIGELFQYF
cdr3_nt: TGTGCCAGCAGCATAGGGGAACTATTTCAGTACTTC

j_call: TRBJ1-5
clone_size: few
d_call: NA
v_call: TRBV6-1
cdr3_aa: CASSERYGNNQPQHF
cdr3_nt: TGTGCCAGCAGTGAACGTTACGGTAACAATCAGCCCCAGCATTTT

j_call: TRBJ1-1
clone_size: NA
d_call: TRBD1
v_call: TRBV12-3/TRBV12-4
cdr3_aa: CASRGQGGTEAFF
cdr3_nt: TGTGCCAGCAGGGGACAGGGAGGCACTGAAGCTTTCTTT

j_call: TRBJ2-3
clone_size: NA
d_call: TRBD1
v_call: TRBV29-1
cdr3_aa: CSGHPGTGLETDTQYF
cdr3_nt: TGCAGCGGACATCCCGGGACAGGGTTAGAAACAGATACGCAGTATTTT

j_call: TRBJ2-1
clone_size: NA
d_call: NA
v_call: TRBV5-1
cdr3_aa: CANWRDSYNEQFF
cdr3_nt: TGCGCCAACTGGAGAGACTCCTACAATGAGCAGTTCTTC

j_call: TRBJ2-2
clone_size: once
d_call: NA
v_call: TRBV7-3
cdr3_aa: CASSPSPGDTGELFF
cdr3_nt: TGTGCCAGCAGCCCCTCCCCCGGGGACACCGGGGAGCTGTTTTTT

j_call: TRBJ1-2
clone_size: NA
d_call: NA
v_call: TRBV7-2
cdr3_aa: CASSLLGRHYGYTF
cdr3_nt: TGTGCCAGCAGCTTGCTGGGGAGACACTATGGCTACACCTTC

j_call: TRBJ2-7
clone_size: NA
d_call: NA
v_call: TRBV4-3
cdr3_aa: CASGNGERLYF
cdr3_nt: TGCGCCAGCGGAAACGGGGAAAGGTTGTACTTC

j_call: TRBJ2-7
clone_size: NA
d_call: NA
v_call: TRBV20-1
cdr3_aa: CSANKQGSSYEQYF
cdr3_nt: TGCAGTGCTAATAAACAGGGTTCTTCCTACGAGCAGTACTTC

j_call: TRBJ2-3
clone_size: NA
d_call: NA
v_call: TRBV7-3
cdr3_aa: CASSTQTTDTQYF
cdr3_nt: TGTGCCAGCAGCACCCAAACCACAGATACGCAGTATTTT

j_call: TRBJ2-1
clone_size: NA
d_call: NA
v_call: TRBV5-5
cdr3_aa: CASSSVYQRLNEQFF
cdr3_nt: TGTGCCAGCAGCTCCGTCTATCAGCGGTTGAATGAGCAGTTCTTC

j_call: TRBJ2-7
clone_size: few
d_call: NA
v_call: TRBV20-1
cdr3_aa: CSARDTTDYEQYF
cdr3_nt: TGCAGTGCCAGAGATACTACGGACTACGAGCAGTACTTC

j_call: TRBJ2-5
clone_size: NA
d_call: NA
v_call: TRBV12-3/TRBV12-4
cdr3_aa: CASSFNRGGTQYF
cdr3_nt: TGTGCCAGCAGTTTCAACCGGGGAGGGACCCAGTACTTC

j_call: TRBJ2-1
clone_size: few
d_call: NA
v_call: TRBV12-3/TRBV12-4
cdr3_aa: CASSLPGHNEQFF
cdr3_nt: TGTGCCAGCAGTTTACCCGGGCACAATGAGCAGTTCTTC

j_call: TRBJ2-5
clone_size: few
d_call: TRBD1
v_call: TRBV20-1
cdr3_aa: CRTGVGETQYF
cdr3_nt: TGCAGAACAGGGGTGGGAGAGACCCAGTACTTC

j_call: TRBJ2-1
clone_size: NA
d_call: NA
v_call: TRBV6-5
cdr3_aa: CASSSPTVYYEQFF
cdr3_nt: TGTGCCAGCAGTTCCCCGACCGTCTACTATGAGCAGTTCTTC

j_call: TRBJ2-5
clone_size: few
d_call: NA
v_call: TRBV11-3
cdr3_aa: CASSNSQETQYF
cdr3_nt: TGTGCCAGCAGCAACAGCCAAGAGACCCAGTACTTC

j_call: TRBJ1-1
clone_size: NA
d_call: NA
v_call: TRBV12-3/TRBV12-4
cdr3_aa: CASSWWAGAGTEAFF
cdr3_nt: TGTGCCAGCAGTTGGTGGGCAGGGGCAGGTACTGAAGCTTTCTTT

j_call: TRBJ2-1
clone_size: NA
d_call: NA
v_call: TRBV20-1
cdr3_aa: CSAQFVRHYNEQFF
cdr3_nt: TGCAGTGCTCAGTTTGTTAGGCATTACAATGAGCAGTTCTTC

j_call: TRBJ1-2
clone_size: NA
d_call: TRBD1
v_call: TRBV7-2
cdr3_aa: CASSSSGTGSGYTF
cdr3_nt: TGTGCCAGCAGCTCTAGCGGGACAGGGTCTGGCTACACCTTC

j_call: TRBJ1-1
clone_size: few
d_call: NA
v_call: TRBV5-1
cdr3_aa: CASSLAGNEAFF
cdr3_nt: TGCGCCAGCAGCTTGGCAGGCAACGAAGCTTTCTTT

j_call: TRBJ1-1
clone_size: NA
d_call: NA
v_call: TRBV28
cdr3_aa: CASSLLISRANTEAFF
cdr3_nt: TGTGCCAGCAGTTTATTGATTAGCAGGGCCAACACTGAAGCTTTCTTT

j_call: TRBJ1-2
clone_size: NA
d_call: TRBD1
v_call: TRBV6-2/TRBV6-3
cdr3_aa: CASIPGQGLSYTF
cdr3_nt: TGTGCCAGCATTCCGGGACAGGGGTTGAGCTACACCTTC

j_call: TRBJ2-3
clone_size: NA
d_call: TRBD1
v_call: TRBV5-5
cdr3_aa: CASSPGVGGAQYF
cdr3_nt: TGTGCCAGCAGCCCCGGAGTAGGGGGCGCGCAGTATTTT

j_call: TRBJ2-1
clone_size: NA
d_call: NA
v_call: TRBV20-1
cdr3_aa: CSARMSGDGEQFF
cdr3_nt: TGCAGTGCTAGAATGTCGGGGGATGGTGAGCAGTTCTTC

j_call: TRBJ2-3
clone_size: few
d_call: NA
v_call: TRBV5-1
cdr3_aa: CASSLGGTGATDTQYF
cdr3_nt: TGCGCCAGCAGCTTGGGGGGGACCGGCGCCACAGATACGCAGTATTTT

j_call: TRBJ1-1
clone_size: few
d_call: NA
v_call: TRBV24-1
cdr3_aa: CATSPDGNTEAFF
cdr3_nt: TGTGCCACCAGTCCCGACGGGAACACTGAAGCTTTCTTT

j_call: TRBJ1-4
clone_size: few
d_call: TRBD1
v_call: TRBV20-1
cdr3_aa: CSANVPGQGLAEKLFF
cdr3_nt: TGCAGTGCCAACGTCCCGGGACAGGGTTTGGCAGAAAAACTGTTTTTT

j_call: TRBJ1-4
clone_size: once
d_call: NA
v_call: TRBV10-3
cdr3_aa: CAISGRGLGEEKLFF
cdr3_nt: TGTGCCATCTCTGGGAGGGGCCTGGGAGAGGAAAAACTGTTTTTT

j_call: TRBJ1-2
clone_size: few
d_call: NA
v_call: TRBV20-1
cdr3_aa: CSAISPLGAGANYGYTF
cdr3_nt: TGCAGTGCTATTTCTCCACTAGGGGCGGGAGCTAACTATGGCTACACCTTC

j_call: TRBJ2-5
clone_size: NA
d_call: NA
v_call: TRBV6-5
cdr3_aa: CASSHRRGPGAQYF
cdr3_nt: TGTGCCAGCAGTCACCGGCGGGGACCAGGGGCCCAGTACTTC

j_call: TRBJ1-4
clone_size: NA
d_call: NA
v_call: TRBV28
cdr3_aa: CASRSQTGANEKLFF
cdr3_nt: TGTGCCAGCAGATCCCAGACAGGTGCTAATGAAAAACTGTTTTTT

j_call: TRBJ2-1
clone_size: few
d_call: TRBD2
v_call: TRBV4-2
cdr3_aa: CASSQDPGGPDNEQFF
cdr3_nt: TGTGCCAGCAGCCAAGACCCGGGGGGGCCGGACAATGAGCAGTTCTTC

j_call: TRBJ2-3
clone_size: few
d_call: NA
v_call: TRBV6-5
cdr3_aa: CASSPNRGQGRGTQYF
cdr3_nt: TGTGCCAGCAGTCCGAACCGCGGGCAGGGGCGGGGTACGCAGTATTTT

j_call: TRBJ1-4
clone_size: many
d_call: NA
v_call: TRBV7-9
cdr3_aa: CASSLGNEKLFF
cdr3_nt: TGTGCCAGCAGTTTGGGTAATGAAAAACTGTTTTTT

j_call: TRBJ2-6
clone_size: NA
d_call: NA
v_call: TRBV7-9
cdr3_aa: CASSLGAGDGANVLTF
cdr3_nt: TGTGCCAGCAGCTTAGGGGCAGGGGATGGGGCCAACGTCCTGACTTTC

j_call: TRBJ1-2
clone_size: NA
d_call: NA
v_call: TRBV7-3
cdr3_aa: CASSPAGGRPNYGYTF
cdr3_nt: TGTGCCAGCAGCCCCGCGGGGGGGAGGCCTAACTATGGCTACACCTTC